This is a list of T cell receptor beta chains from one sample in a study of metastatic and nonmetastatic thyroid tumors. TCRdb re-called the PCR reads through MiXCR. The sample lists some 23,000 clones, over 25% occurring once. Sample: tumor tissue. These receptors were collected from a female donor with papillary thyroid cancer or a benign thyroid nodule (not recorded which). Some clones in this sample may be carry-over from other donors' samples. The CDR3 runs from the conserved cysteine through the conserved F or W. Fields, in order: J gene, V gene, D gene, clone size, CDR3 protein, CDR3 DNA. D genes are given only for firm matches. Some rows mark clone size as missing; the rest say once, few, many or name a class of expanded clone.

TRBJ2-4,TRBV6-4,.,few,CASPGGREEQLF,TGTGCCAGCCCTGGAGGGCGTGAGGAGCAGTTATTC
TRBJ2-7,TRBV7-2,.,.,CASSLEVGPYEQYF,TGTGCCAGCAGCTTAGAAGTGGGGCCCTACGAGCAGTACTTC
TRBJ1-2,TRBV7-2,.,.,CTTQFSGAPCYTF,TGTACCACCCAGTTTTCCGGGGCTCCGTGCTACACCTTC
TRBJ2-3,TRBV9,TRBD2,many,CASTLSGGAGTDTQYF,TGTGCCAGCACCTTAAGCGGGGGGGCCGGGACAGATACGCAGTATTTT
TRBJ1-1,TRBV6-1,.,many,CASSELGDTEAFF,TGTGCCAGCAGTGAATTAGGGGACACTGAAGCTTTCTTT
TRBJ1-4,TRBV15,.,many,CATSRNNQGVEKLFF,TGTGCCACCAGCAGAAATAATCAGGGAGTCGAAAAACTGTTTTTT
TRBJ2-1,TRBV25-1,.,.,CASSGPQCSLEQFF,TGTGCCAGCAGTGGCCCACAGTGCTCTCTTGAGCAGTTCTTC
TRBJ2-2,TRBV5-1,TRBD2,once,CASSLSGAGYPIGELFF,TGCGCCAGCAGCTTGTCGGGAGCGGGGTATCCCATCGGGGAGCTGTTTTTT
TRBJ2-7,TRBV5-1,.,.,CASSLGKGPVYEQYF,TGCGCCAGCAGCTTGGGAAAGGGGCCGGTGTACGAGCAGTACTTC
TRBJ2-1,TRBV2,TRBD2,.,CASSVSGSQQFF,TGTGCCAGCAGTGTCAGCGGGAGTCAGCAGTTCTTC
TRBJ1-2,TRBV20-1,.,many,CSASSKRGRSGYTF,TGCAGTGCTAGTTCCAAACGGGGAAGGAGTGGCTACACCTTC
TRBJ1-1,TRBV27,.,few,CASSLEGGRVTEAFF,TGTGCCAGCAGTTTGGAGGGAGGGAGGGTCACTGAAGCTTTCTTT
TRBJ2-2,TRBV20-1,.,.,CSVQGDTGELFF,TGCAGTGTACAGGGAGACACCGGGGAGCTGTTTTTT
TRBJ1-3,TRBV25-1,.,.,CASTGTYSGNTIYF,TGTGCCAGCACCGGGACTTACTCTGGAAACACCATATATTTT
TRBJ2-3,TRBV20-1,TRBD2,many,CSATYTTGTSGGAPDTQYF,TGCAGTGCTACATATACGACCGGGACTAGCGGGGGGGCCCCGGATACGCAGTATTTT
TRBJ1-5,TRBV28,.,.,CASSPQAQVPHQPQHF,TGTGCCAGCAGCCCACAAGCTCAGGTTCCCCATCAGCCCCAGCATTTT
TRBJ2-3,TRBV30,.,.,CAWSRQALWDTQYF,TGTGCCTGGAGCAGACAGGCCTTGTGGGATACGCAGTATTTT
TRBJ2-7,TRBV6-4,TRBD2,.,CASSSTSGDYDQYF,TGTGCCAGCAGTTCGACTAGCGGTGACTACGATCAGTACTTC
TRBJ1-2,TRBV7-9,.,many,CASSPPTGYEATF,TGTGCCAGCAGCCCGCCAACAGGTTATGAAGCCACCTTC
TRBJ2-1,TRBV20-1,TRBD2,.,CSAKAPSGTYNEQFF,TGCAGTGCTAAAGCGCCTAGCGGGACGTACAATGAGCAGTTCTTC
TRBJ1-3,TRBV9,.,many,CASSRSGDTIYF,TGTGCCAGCAGCAGATCTGGAGACACCATATATTTT
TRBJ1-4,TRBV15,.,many,CATSRGRDEKLFF,TGTGCCACCAGCAGAGGGCGGGATGAAAAACTGTTTTTT
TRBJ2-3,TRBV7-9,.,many,CASSSAPADTQYF,.
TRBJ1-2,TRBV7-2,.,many,CASSLSEAYGYTF,TGTGCCAGCAGCTTATCCGAAGCCTATGGCTACACCTTC
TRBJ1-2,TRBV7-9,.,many,CASSLGRAANYGYTF,TGTGCCAGCAGCTTAGGCAGGGCCGCAAACTATGGCTACACCTTC
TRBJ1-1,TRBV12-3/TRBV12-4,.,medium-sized,CASSRRNLNTEAFF,TGTGCCAGCAGTCGGCGTAACTTGAACACTGAAGCTTTCTTT
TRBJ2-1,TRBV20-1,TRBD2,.,CSARGLAGWSSYNEQFF,TGCAGTGCTAGGGGACTAGCGGGATGGAGCTCCTACAATGAGCAGTTCTTC
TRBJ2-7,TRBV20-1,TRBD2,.,CSARSLAGPYEQYF,TGCAGTGCTAGGAGTCTAGCGGGCCCCTACGAGCAGTACTTC
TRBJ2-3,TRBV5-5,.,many,CASSLVATSTDTQYF,TGTGCCAGCAGCTTGGTGGCAACTAGCACAGATACGCAGTATTTT
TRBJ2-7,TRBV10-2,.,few,CSSSASGSYEQYF,TGCTCCAGCAGCGCTAGTGGGTCCTACGAGCAGTACTTC
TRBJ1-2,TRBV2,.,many,CASSVRGAGYTF,TGTGCCAGCAGTGTCAGGGGCGCGGGCTACACCTTC
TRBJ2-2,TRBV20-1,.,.,CSARVGCLDTGELFF,TGCAGTGCTAGAGTAGGGTGTTTGGACACCGGAGAGCTGTTTTTT
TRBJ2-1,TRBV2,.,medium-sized,CASSWTERNEQFF,TGTGCCAGCAGTTGGACTGAAAGGAATGAGCAGTTCTTC
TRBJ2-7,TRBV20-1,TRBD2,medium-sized,CSAPTSGGDEQYF,TGCAGTGCTCCGACTAGCGGGGGGGACGAGCAGTACTTC
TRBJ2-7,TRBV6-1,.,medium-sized,CASRGTTGSYEQYF,TGTGCCAGCAGGGGAACGACGGGCTCCTACGAGCAGTACTTC
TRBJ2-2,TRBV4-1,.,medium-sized,CASSHTVTGELFF,TGCGCCAGCAGCCACACAGTCACCGGGGAGCTGTTTTTT
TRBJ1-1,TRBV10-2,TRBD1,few,CASSYPGQGSPEAFF,TGCGCCAGTAGTTACCCGGGACAGGGGTCACCTGAAGCTTTCTTT
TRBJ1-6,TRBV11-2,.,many,CASSLGAGVYSPLHF,TGTGCCAGCAGCTTAGGTGCAGGGGTGTATTCACCCCTCCACTTT
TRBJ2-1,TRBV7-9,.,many,CASSLDWYEQFF,TGTGCCAGCAGCTTAGATTGGTACGAGCAGTTCTTC
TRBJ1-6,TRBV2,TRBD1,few,CASGEGQAGGSPLHF,TGTGCCAGCGGTGAAGGACAGGCGGGAGGTTCACCCCTCCACTTT